The following is a TCR beta chain sequence with its context. This clonotype has a handful of counts. Its cognate antigen has yet to be identified. No base-level quality is on record; no much larger clone is a single base apart. The sample comes from a study of Graves' ophthalmopathy and Graves' hyperthyroidism (dated by TCRdb to 2016 to 2019). Broadly, across the study: A patient counted as having stable hyperthyroidism if there was no progression to ophthalmopathy within 18 months of follow-up. To explore V-J signatures that separate ophthalmopathy from hyperthyroidism, a discovery set of about a hundred patients was enrolled, consisting of fewer than 45 with ophthalmopathy and around 57 with stable hyperthyroidism. In total, approximately 140 blood samples were TCR-sequenced: around 42 ophthalmopathy, approximately 80 hyperthyroidism and roughly 17 hyperthyroidism-to-ophthalmopathy patients. In about six hyperthyroidism patients, the T-cell repertoires found in thyroid tissue were compared with those found in blood. An independent validation cohort comprised under 20 hyperthyroidism patients and 15 to 17 patients who later progressed from hyperthyroidism to ophthalmopathy. Once sampling was done, hyperthyroidism patients were given methimazole at a starting dose of 30 mg daily, while ophthalmopathy patients were given high-dose intravenous methylprednisolone. The study used signatures of the TCR beta repertoire to tell Graves' ophthalmopathy apart from Graves' hyperthyroidism and to predict which patients would progress to ophthalmopathy.

Hyperthyroidism patients were newly diagnosed, were aged 18 to 65 years, and had a disease duration under 2 months. Patients with other autoimmune diseases, uncontrolled infections, pregnancy or lactation were excluded. Diagnosis relied on clinical symptoms, serum thyroxine, TRAb, thyroid ultrasound and orbital computed tomography. Trizol reagent was used to extract the total RNA, and its quality was then checked on an Agilent 2100 Bioanalyzer. Points the paper makes about the study in general: Among expanded thyroid clonotypes with frequency above 0.001, most also showed up in blood, which suggests that blood repertoires may reflect the thyroid immune response. Ophthalmopathy was separated from stable hyperthyroidism by the 13-signature model with more than 85% sensitivity and around 81% specificity in cross-validation and with 80%/75% in the test set. Sample size was not predetermined statistically, and investigators were not blinded to group allocation. In validation, the model predicted ophthalmopathy progression with 55% to 71% sensitivity and 72.22% specificity; fewer than 15 predicted patients were CT-confirmed with GO in a median of about 6.2 months.

For repertoire sequencing, the TCR beta CDR3 regions were amplified from RNA transcripts. HTBI primers and the Qiagen OneStep RT-PCR kit were used in a first-round RT-PCR, which was followed by a second-round multiplex PCR, size selection and purification. Sequencing of the libraries was carried out on an Illumina HiSeq2000 in paired-end mode with 100 bp reads. For the original study's pipeline: Reads were processed with SOAPnuke, discarding reads with adapters, uncalled bases, mean Phred below 15, or no exact constant-primer or identifier match. COPE v1.2.5 was used to merge high-quality paired reads. Unique nucleotide sequences were defined as clonotypes and aligned to IMGT TRB V, D and J references using MiTCR v1.1. Only V-J combinations with frequency above 0.0001 were analysed, covering around 99% of repertoires. A TCR clonal expansion and chaos score per V-J combination was defined as the ratio of F50 clonal expansion to chaos observed in the TCRdist matrix. Welch's t-statistics and random forest were used to reduce features to about 14 V-J combinations, which were fed into a naive Bayes classifier. The similarity between thyroid and blood repertoires was quantified using the Morisita-Horn index. In TCRdb, the public reads were trimmed at Q25 with fastp and aligned with MiXCR, with productive beta chains retained. CDR3 protein duplicates are merged, each entry listing the most common genes and DNA. The V and J calls were not made by the authors but by TCRdb's processing. This sample is represented by roughly 1.1 million distinct CDR3 sequences; about two fifths of them were singletons. The ten largest account for 11% of the sample.

The germline V gene yields LGHNA for CDR1 and YSLEER for CDR2. The CDR3 starts with the cysteine, ends with the phenylalanine, and has 18 residues. Kept here is only the CDR3 DNA, which spans 54 bases and is read in frame from base 1. V was cut back by 3 bases and J by 1 base, leaving a gap of 21 bases between them. The receptor's source is an adult man with Graves' hyperthyroidism. The sequence is built from TRBV4-3 and TRBJ1-1; the D segment could be TRBD1, given 6 matching bases. The sequenced sample was peripheral blood or thyroid tissue (not recorded which). The CDR3 amino acid sequence is: CASSQNPPGGRGNTEAFF. The nucleotide sequence is TGCGCCAGCAGCCAGAACCCCCCCGGGGGCCGGGGGAACACTGAAGCTTTCTTT.